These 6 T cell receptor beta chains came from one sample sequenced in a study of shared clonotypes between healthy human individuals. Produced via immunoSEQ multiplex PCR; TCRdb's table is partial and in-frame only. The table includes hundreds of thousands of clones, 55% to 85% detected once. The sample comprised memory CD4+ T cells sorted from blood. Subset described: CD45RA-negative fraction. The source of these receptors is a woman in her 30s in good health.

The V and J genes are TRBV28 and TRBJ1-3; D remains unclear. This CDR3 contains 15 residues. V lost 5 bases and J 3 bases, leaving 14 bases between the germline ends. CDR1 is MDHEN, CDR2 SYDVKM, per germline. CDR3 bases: TGTGCCAGCAGTCCCGTGACTGGGGTTGGAAACACCATATATTTT. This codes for CASSPVTGVGNTIYF.

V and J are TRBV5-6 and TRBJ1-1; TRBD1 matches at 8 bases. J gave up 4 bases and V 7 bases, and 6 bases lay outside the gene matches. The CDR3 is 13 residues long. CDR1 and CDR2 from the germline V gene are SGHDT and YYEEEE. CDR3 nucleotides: TGTGCCAGCGCTACAGGGGGTGTCACTGAAGCTTTCTTT. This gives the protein CASATGGVTEAFF.

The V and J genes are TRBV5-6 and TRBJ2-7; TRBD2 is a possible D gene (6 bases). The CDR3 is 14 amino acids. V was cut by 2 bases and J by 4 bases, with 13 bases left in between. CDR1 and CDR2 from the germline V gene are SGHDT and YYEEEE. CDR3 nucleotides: TGTGCCAGCAGCTTCGGAGGGCCCCCGTACGAGCAGTACTTC. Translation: CASSFGGPPYEQYF.

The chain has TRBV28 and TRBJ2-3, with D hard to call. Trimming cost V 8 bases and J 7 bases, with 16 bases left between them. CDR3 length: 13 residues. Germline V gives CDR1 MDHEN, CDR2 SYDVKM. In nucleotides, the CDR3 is TGTGCCAGCGGGGATCCTACGGAGTATACGCAGTATTTT. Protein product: CASGDPTEYTQYF.

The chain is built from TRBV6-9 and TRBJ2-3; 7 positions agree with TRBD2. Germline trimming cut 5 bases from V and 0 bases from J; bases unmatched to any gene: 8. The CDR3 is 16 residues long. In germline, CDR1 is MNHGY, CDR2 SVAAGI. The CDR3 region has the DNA TGTGCCAGCAGTAGGACTAGAGCCAGGAGCACAGATACGCAGTATTTT. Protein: CASSRTRARSTDTQYF.

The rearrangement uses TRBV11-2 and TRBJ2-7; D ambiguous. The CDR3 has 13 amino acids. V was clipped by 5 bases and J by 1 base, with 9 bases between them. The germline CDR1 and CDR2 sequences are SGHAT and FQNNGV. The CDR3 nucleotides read TGTGCCAGCAGCAGGACCCGATCCTACGAGCAGTACTTC. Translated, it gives CASSRTRSYEQYF.